The 10 T cell receptor beta chains below come from one sample, sequenced in a study of T-cell memory formation after mild COVID-19 (dated by TCRdb to the early 2020s). The library relied on 5' RACE. This sample was sequenced with an Illumina NovaSeq 6000. TCRdb reran the public reads through fastp at Q25 and MiXCR, keeping productive beta chains. Each entry merges the rows of one CDR3 protein and shows their most common DNA and genes. The sample table contains a few hundred thousand distinct CDR3 sequences; only one count was recorded for roughly 21% of them. Jointly, the top ten make up around an eighth of the sample. Sequencing was carried out using PBMCs or a T cell subset sorted from them (not recorded which). Receptor source: an adult woman who had mild COVID-19 (a few samples of this study predate the infection). The sample titles of this study are shuffled in the database, so cell type and time point are left out; the donor was told from shared clones.

This clonotype has only a few counts. V usage is TRBV7-9 and J usage is TRBJ1-1; D remains ambiguous. Trimming pared 3 bases from V and 1 base from J, leaving 12 bases between. Looked up from germline, CDR1 is SEHNR and CDR2 is FQNEAQ (reference sequence). The CDR3 is 15 amino acids. CDR3 sequence reads: CASSFPGTPNTEAFF. The CDR3 bases are TGTGCCAGCAGCTTCCCCGGTACACCGAACACTGAAGCTTTCTTT. The whole variable domain, remainder taken from reference TRBV7-9 and TRBJ1-1, is DTGVSQNPRHKITKRGQNVTFRCDPISEHNRLYWYRQTLGQGPEFLTYFQNEAQLEKSRLLSDRFSAERPKGSFSTLEIQRTEQGDSAMYLCASSFPGTPNTEAFFGQGTRLTVV.

Only a few counts were recorded for this clonotype. CDR3 in DNA: TGTGCCATCAGTGAGAGTGGGGTTGGGAATGGCGGCTACACCTTC. It encodes CAISESGVGNGGYTF. The V gene is TRBV10-3, the J gene TRBJ1-2; the D is unclear. The CDR3 sequence is 15 residues long. Per the germline V gene, CDR1 is ENHRY and CDR2 is SYGVKD. The V end lost 2 bases, the J end lost 8 bases, and 18 bases lay between the germline ends.

The gene calls are TRBV20-1 and TRBJ2-1; TRBD2 matches 8 bases. Per the germline V gene, CDR1 is DFQATT and CDR2 is SNEGSKA (reference sequence). The CDR3 contains 12 residues. With 5 bases clipped from V and 6 bases from J, the junction kept 3 bases outside the gene matches. The CDR3 DNA follows: TGCAGTGCTTTAGCGGGACTCAATGAGCAGTTCTTC. Amino acid sequence: CSALAGLNEQFF.

In this sample, this clonotype turned up many times. The V call is TRBV30, the J call TRBJ1-2, with D perhaps matching TRBD1 (5 bases). This CDR3 contains 14 residues. Germline assignment: CDR1 GTSNPN and CDR2 SVGIG (reference sequence). Trimming took off 8 bases at V and 2 bases at J, with 18 bases between the two ends. The CDR3 DNA follows: TGTGCCAGCCCCCCAAGGGGAAACAACTATGGCTACACCTTC. It is translated as CASPPRGNNYGYTF.

This clonotype was picked up a small number of times. The chain carries TRBV29-1 and TRBJ2-2; D not certain. The ends were cut back, 6 bases at V and 0 bases at J, with 20 bases in the middle. Per the germline V gene, CDR1 is SQVTM and CDR2 is ANQGSEA. The CDR3 sequence is 17 residues long. The CDR3 DNA sequence: TGCAGCGTCCACAGTAACGACATGCCCGCGAACACCGGGGAGCTGTTTTTT. This encodes CSVHSNDMPANTGELFF.

The CDR3 DNA reads as TGTGCCACCAGCAGAGAAGGCAGGGGCCGATACAATGAGCAGTTCTTC. It specifies CATSREGRGRYNEQFF. J is TRBJ2-1 and V is TRBV15, with TRBD1 as a possible D gene (6 bases). The CDR3 is made up of 16 amino acids. Germline assignment: CDR1 LNHNV and CDR2 YYDKDF (reference sequence). Trimming removed 0 bases at V and 4 bases at J, with 13 bases between.

Only a few counts were recorded for this clonotype. The V and J genes are TRBV12-3 or TRBV12-4 and TRBJ1-2; D is possibly TRBD1 (5 bases). CDR3 length: 13 amino acids. With 5 bases removed from V and 3 bases from J, the gap between germline ends came to 10 bases. The CDR3 DNA follows: TGTGCCAGCAGTCCGGGGCTCGACTATGGCTACACCTTC. It codes for CASSPGLDYGYTF.

V is TRBV7-8 and J is TRBJ1-1, with 7 positions matching TRBD1. The V gene end was trimmed by 7 bases and the J gene end by 0 bases; junction bases not matched to a gene: 11. CDR1 is SGHVS and CDR2 is FQNEAQ in the germline V gene. The CDR3 runs 16 residues. The CDR3 coding sequence is TGTGCCAGCACCCCAATACCGGGACAGATGAACACTGAAGCTTTCTTT. The encoded protein is CASTPIPGQMNTEAFF.

This sequence joins TRBV4-2 and TRBJ2-1; D is uncertain. The V gene lost 0 bases and the J gene lost 0 bases, with 6 bases spanning the gap. The CDR3 sequence is 15 residues long. Germline CDR1 LGHNA, CDR2 YNFKEQ. CDR3 protein: CASSQEGPSYNEQFF. For the CDR3, the DNA is TGTGCCAGCAGCCAAGAAGGGCCCTCCTACAATGAGCAGTTCTTC.

This clonotype was seen a few times. The chain carries TRBV24-1 and TRBJ2-1; D unresolved. In germline, CDR1 is KGHDR, CDR2 SFDVKD. The germline V and J ends were trimmed by 0 bases and 9 bases, with 14 bases remaining between them. This CDR3 is built from 15 residues. The CDR3 bases are TGTGCCACCAGTGATTTGTCCGGACCGGGCGGTGAGCAGTTCTTC. Amino acids: CATSDLSGPGGEQFF.